This T cell receptor (beta chain) was identified in a study of T cells in localized non-small cell lung cancer (dated by TCRdb to the early 2020s). With regard to the full study: Comparing tumors with uninvolved tumor-adjacent lungs, the study looked at the T cell repertoires of hundreds of patients with early-stage NSCLC. The cohort consisted of under 300 treatment-naive NSCLC patients whose localized lung tumors had been resected. NSCLC patients had a mean age of approximately 66 years, and 129 were male and 85 to 110 female.

This clone was recorded only once. This clone's antigen is unknown. At one of its ends the junction is not consistent with the germline gene, which may arise from a read error. TCR beta CDR3 regions were sequenced from DNA using the immunoSEQ Assay. The authors' analysis ran thus. To compute T cell density, TCR beta template counts were normalized to usable DNA, which was estimated by amplifying housekeeping genes. Richness was estimated with the preseqR package, extrapolating to 400,000 templates for PBMC samples and 120,000 templates for tissue samples. Clonality was defined by subtracting Pielou's evenness from one. To identify tissue-enriched TCRs, differential abundance testing was run on productive amino-acid clonotypes with a minimum total count of 5 and an alpha of 0.1. The Jaccard Index and the Morisita Overlap Index were used to quantify repertoire overlap between compartments. GLIPH clustered TCR beta CDR3s with public tetramer-defined viral CDR3s; viral motifs required at least three viral sequences plus V-gene enrichment. Imported from immuneACCESS, the table was reduced by TCRdb to in-frame sequences with V and J called. These copies leave out some clones; in studies compared against another copy, an unresolved V gene accounts for under half, and the cause of the remainder is not known. That table gives V, J and clone size, and the DNA gave D and trimming. The sample profile shows about 78,000 clones; almost 85% of them were found once. The biggest ten clones account for approximately 3% of the sample.

At diagnosis, peripheral blood, uninvolved tumor-adjacent lung and tumor were collected and were preserved as a mix of fresh-frozen and FFPE material. Blood samples were analyzed as peripheral blood mononuclear cells for TCR repertoire profiling. Results and caveats for the whole study, not just this receptor: Longer overall survival was associated with higher T cell density in blood, whereas shorter survival was associated with higher clonality in adjacent lung. A median of around 50 of the top 100 tumor clones were detected in paired uninvolved adjacent lung, and around 27 of these tumor clones were also found among the top 100 clones of the paired uninvolved adjacent lung. The highest T cell clonality was observed in uninvolved tumor-adjacent lung, where clonality exceeded that of tumor, suggesting that antigenic responses were more focused in uninvolved tumor-adjacent lung. Because multi-region tumor sequencing was not performed, intratumor heterogeneity could not be ruled out. Because of the exploratory design, TCR variables were selected using unadjusted p-values without false-discovery rate correction.

This TCR was recovered from a man aged 35 to 69 with stage I lung adenocarcinoma. Specimen: peripheral blood, collected before any cancer treatment.

The CDR3 region: CASSEEKGIANEKLFF. The DNA reads as follows: TGTGCCAGCAGCGAAGAGAAGGGCATTGCTAATGAAAAACTGTTTTTT. Recombination joined TRBV14 with TRBJ1-4; no D gene is confidently identified. The germline V gene encodes CDR1 SGHDN and CDR2 FVKESK. The CDR3, from cysteine to phenylalanine, totals 16 residues. Here the CDR3 DNA is all that survives: 48 bases in frame from base 1.